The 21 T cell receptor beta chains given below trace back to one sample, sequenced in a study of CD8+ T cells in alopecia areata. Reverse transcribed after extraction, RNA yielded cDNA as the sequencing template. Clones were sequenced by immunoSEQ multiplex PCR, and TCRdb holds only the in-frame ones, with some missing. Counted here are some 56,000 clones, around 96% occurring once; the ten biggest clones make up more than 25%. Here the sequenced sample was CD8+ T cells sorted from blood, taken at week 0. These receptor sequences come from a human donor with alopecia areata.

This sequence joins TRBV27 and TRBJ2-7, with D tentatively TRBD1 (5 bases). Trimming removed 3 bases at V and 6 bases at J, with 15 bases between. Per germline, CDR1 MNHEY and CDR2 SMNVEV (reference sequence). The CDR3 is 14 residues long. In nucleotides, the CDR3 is TGTGCCAGCAGTTTCAGGGCGAACCCTACCGAGCAGTACTTC. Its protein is CASSFRANPTEQYF.

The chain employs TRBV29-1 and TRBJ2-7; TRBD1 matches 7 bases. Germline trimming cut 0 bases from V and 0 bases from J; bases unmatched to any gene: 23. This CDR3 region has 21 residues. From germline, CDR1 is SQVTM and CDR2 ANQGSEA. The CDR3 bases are TGCAGCGTTGAAGATTCGATGCCGGGACAGAGCCCTCCGCTTTACTCCTACGAGCAGTACTTC. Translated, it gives CSVEDSMPGQSPPLYSYEQYF.

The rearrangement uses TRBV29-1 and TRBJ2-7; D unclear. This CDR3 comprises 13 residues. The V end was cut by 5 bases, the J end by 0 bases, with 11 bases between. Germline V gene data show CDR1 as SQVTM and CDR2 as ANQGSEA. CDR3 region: CSVRQQNSYEQYF. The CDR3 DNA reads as TGCAGCGTTCGGCAACAGAACTCCTACGAGCAGTACTTC.

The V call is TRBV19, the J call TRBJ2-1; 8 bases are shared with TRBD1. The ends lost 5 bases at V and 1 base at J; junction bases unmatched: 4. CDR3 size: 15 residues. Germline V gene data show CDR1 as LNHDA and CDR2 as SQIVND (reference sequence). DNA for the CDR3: TGTGCCAGTAGTCCTAGACAGGGGTCCTACAATGAGCAGTTCTTC. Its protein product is CASSPRQGSYNEQFF.

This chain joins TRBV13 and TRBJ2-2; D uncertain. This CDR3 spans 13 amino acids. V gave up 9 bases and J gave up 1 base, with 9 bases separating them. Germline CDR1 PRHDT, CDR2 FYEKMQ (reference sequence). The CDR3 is CASILLNTGELFF. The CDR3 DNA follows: TGTGCCAGTATTTTACTGAACACCGGGGAGCTGTTTTTT.

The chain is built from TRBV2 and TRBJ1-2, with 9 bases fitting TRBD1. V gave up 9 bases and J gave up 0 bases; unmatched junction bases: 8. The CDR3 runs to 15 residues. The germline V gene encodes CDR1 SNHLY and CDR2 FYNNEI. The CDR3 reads CARETGTGSNYGYTF. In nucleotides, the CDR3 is TGTGCCAGAGAAACCGGGACAGGGTCTAACTATGGCTACACCTTC.

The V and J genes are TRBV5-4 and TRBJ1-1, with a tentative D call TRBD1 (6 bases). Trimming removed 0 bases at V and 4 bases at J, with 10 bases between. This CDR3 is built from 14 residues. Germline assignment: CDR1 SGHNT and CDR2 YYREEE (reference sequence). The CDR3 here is CASSLDPGATEAFF. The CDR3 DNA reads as TGTGCCAGCAGCTTGGATCCGGGGGCCACTGAAGCTTTCTTT. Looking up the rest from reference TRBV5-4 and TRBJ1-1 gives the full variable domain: ETGVTQSPTHLIKTRGQQVTLRCSSQSGHNTVSWYQQALGQGPQFIFQYYREEENGRGNFPPRFSGLQFPNYSSELNVNALELDDSALYLCASSLDPGATEAFFGQGTRLTVV.

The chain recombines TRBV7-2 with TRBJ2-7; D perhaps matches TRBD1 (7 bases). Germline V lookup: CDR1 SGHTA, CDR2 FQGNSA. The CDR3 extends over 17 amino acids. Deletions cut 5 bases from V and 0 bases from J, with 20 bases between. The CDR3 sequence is CASSQGQWRRGSYEQYF. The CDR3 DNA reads TGTGCCAGCAGCCAGGGACAGTGGAGGAGGGGCTCCTACGAGCAGTACTTC. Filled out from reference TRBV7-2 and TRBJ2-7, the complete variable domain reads GAGVSQSPSNKVTEKGKDVELRCDPISGHTALYWYRQSLGQGLEFLIYFQGNSAPDKSGLPSDRFSAERTGGSVSTLTIQRTQQEDSAVYLCASSQGQWRRGSYEQYFGPGTRLTVT.

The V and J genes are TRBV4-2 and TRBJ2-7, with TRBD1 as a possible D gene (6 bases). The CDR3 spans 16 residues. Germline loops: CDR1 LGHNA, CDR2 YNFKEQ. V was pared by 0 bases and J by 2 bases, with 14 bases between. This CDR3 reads CASSQEGPGVTYEQYF. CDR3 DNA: TGTGCCAGCAGCCAAGAGGGCCCAGGGGTTACCTACGAGCAGTACTTC.

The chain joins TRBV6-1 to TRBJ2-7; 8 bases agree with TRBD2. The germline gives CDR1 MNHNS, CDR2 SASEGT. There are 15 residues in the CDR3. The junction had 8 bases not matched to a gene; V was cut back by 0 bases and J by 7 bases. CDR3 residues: CASSEAGAGAGEQYF. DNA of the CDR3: TGTGCCAGCAGTGAAGCGGGAGCGGGGGCGGGAGAGCAGTACTTC.

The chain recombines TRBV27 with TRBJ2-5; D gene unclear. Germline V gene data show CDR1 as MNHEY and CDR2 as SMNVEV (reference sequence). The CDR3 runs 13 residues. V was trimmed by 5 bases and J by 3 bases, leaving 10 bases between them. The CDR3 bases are TGTGCCAGCAGTCTATGGGCCGAAGAGACCCAGTACTTC. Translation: CASSLWAEETQYF.

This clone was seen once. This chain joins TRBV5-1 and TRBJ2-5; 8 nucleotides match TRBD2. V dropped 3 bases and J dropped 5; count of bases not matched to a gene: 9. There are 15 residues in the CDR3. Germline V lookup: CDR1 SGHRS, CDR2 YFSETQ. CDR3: CASSSFPGLGETQYF. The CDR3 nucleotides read TGCGCCAGCAGCTCCTTCCCGGGACTAGGGGAGACCCAGTACTTC.

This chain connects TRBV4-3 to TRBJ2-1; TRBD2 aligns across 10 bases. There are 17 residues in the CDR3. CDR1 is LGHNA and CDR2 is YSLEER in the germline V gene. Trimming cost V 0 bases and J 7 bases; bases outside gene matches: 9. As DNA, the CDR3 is TGCGCCAGCAGCCAAGATAGAGCGGGGGGGCCGGGAAATGAGCAGTTCTTC. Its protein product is CASSQDRAGGPGNEQFF.

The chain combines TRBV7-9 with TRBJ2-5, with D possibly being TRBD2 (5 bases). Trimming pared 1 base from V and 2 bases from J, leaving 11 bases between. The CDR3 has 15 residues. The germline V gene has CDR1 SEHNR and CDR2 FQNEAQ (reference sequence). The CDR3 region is CASSLGRGQQETQYF. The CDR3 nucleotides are TGTGCCAGCAGCTTAGGAAGAGGGCAGCAAGAGACCCAGTACTTC. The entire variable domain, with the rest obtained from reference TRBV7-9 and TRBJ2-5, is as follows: DTGVSQNPRHKITKRGQNVTFRCDPISEHNRLYWYRQTLGQGPEFLTYFQNEAQLEKSRLLSDRFSAERPKGSFSTLEIQRTEQGDSAMYLCASSLGRGQQETQYFGPGTRLLVL.

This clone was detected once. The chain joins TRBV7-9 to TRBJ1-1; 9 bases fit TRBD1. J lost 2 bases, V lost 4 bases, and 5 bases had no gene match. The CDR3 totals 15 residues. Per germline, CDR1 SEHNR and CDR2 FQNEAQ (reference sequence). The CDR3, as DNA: TGTGCCAGCAGCTCCGGGACAGGGATCAACACTGAAGCTTTCTTT. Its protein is CASSSGTGINTEAFF.

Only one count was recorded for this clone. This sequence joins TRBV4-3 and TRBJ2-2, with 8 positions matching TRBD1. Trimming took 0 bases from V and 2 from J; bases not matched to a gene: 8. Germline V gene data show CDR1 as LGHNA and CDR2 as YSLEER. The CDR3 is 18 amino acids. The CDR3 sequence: CASSQDARDRTNTGELFF. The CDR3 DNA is TGCGCCAGCAGCCAAGATGCCAGGGACAGGACTAACACCGGGGAGCTGTTTTTT.

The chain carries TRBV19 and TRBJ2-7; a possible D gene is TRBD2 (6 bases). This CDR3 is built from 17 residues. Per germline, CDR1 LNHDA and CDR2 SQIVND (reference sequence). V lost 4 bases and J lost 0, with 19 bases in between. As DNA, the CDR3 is TGTGCCAGTAGTAGCATATTCGGCGGGGTCTTCTCCTACGAGCAGTACTTC. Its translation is CASSSIFGGVFSYEQYF.

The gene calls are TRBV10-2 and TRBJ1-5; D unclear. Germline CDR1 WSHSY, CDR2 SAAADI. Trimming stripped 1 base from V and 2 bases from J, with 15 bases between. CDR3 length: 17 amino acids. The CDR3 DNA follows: TGCGCCAGCAGTGAGTTCGGCAGTTTCGGGCGCAATCAGCCCCAGCATTTT. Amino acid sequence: CASSEFGSFGRNQPQHF.

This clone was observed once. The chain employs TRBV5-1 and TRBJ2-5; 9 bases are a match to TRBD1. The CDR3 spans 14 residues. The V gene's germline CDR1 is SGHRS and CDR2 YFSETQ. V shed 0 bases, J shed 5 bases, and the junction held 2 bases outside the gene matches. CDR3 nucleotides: TGCGCCAGCAGCTTGGGACAGGGGGAGGAGACCCAGTACTTC. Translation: CASSLGQGEETQYF.

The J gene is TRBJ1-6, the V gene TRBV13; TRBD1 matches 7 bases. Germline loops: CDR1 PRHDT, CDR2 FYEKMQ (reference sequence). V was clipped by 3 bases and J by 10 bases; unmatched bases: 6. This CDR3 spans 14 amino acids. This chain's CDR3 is CASSLGRGNSPLHF. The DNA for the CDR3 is TGTGCCAGCAGCTTGGGCAGGGGGAACTCACCCCTCCACTTT. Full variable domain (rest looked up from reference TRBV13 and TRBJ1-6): AAGVIQSPRHLIKEKRETATLKCYPIPRHDTVYWYQQGPGQDPQFLISFYEKMQSDKGSIPDRFSAQQFSDYHSELNMSSLELGDSALYFCASSLGRGNSPLHFGNGTRLTVT.

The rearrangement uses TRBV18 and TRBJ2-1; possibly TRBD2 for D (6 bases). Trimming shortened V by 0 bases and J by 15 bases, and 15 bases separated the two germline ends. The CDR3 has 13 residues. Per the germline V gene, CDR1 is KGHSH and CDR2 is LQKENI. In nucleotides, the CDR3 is TGTGCCAGCTCACCACCGGACTACGGGTTGGGGTTCTTC. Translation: CASSPPDYGLGFF.